The 3 T cell receptor beta chains given below trace back to one sample, sequenced in a study of cytomegalovirus exposure and HLA in healthy donors. PCR involved 60 Vbeta and 13 Jbeta primers. Only in-frame clones appear in the TCRdb table, and some are missing; sequencing was by immunoSEQ multiplex PCR. The sample yields some 140,000 clones, 60% to 75% seen once. The specimen sequenced was PBMCs. These receptor sequences come from a man aged 18 to 30 in good health and CMV-seronegative.

V and J are TRBV27 and TRBJ1-2; the D is unclear. Trimming removed 4 bases at V and 4 bases at J, with 10 bases between. CDR3 length equals 13 residues. Germline values: CDR1 MNHEY, CDR2 SMNVEV (reference sequence). The CDR3: CASSSTRFYGYTF. The CDR3, as DNA: TGTGCCAGCAGTTCGACTCGGTTCTATGGCTACACCTTC.

The rearrangement links TRBV6-1 to TRBJ1-4; TRBD1 agrees at 10 bases. Unmatched junction bases numbered 16, after V lost 4 bases and J lost 8 bases. Germline V gene lookup returns CDR1 MNHNS and CDR2 SASEGT. This CDR3 is built from 18 residues. CDR3 loop: CASSAPREGQGLREKLFF. In DNA, the CDR3 is TGTGCCAGCAGTGCCCCCCGGGAGGGACAGGGGCTCCGGGAAAAACTGTTTTTT.

This chain uses TRBV30 with TRBJ2-7; TRBD1 agrees at 10 bases. The CDR3 spans 12 residues. Germline trimming cut 5 bases from V and 3 bases from J; bases unmatched to any gene: 1. Germline values: CDR1 GTSNPN, CDR2 SVGIG (reference sequence). Here the CDR3 reads CAWGQGVYEQYF. In nucleotides, the CDR3 is TGTGCCTGGGGACAGGGGGTCTACGAGCAGTACTTC.